The clone carrying this T cell receptor (beta chain) was observed a few times. Its antigen remains unknown. TCRdb analysed the reads with MiXCR anew, one entry per CDR3 protein. Of approximately 910,000 distinct CDR3 sequences in the sample, roughly 31% were seen once. The data belong to a study of T cell repertoires in cytomegalovirus infection. Study observations and caveats: What dominated the ex vivo response were HLA-C-restricted CMV-specific TCR beta clonotypes. CMV carriers with the relevant HLA were identified by cumulative public TCR beta family frequency.

The length of the CDR3 is 15 residues. V dropped 0 bases and J dropped 7; count of bases not matched to a gene: 3. Germline CDR1 and CDR2: MRHNA and SNTAGT. Sequencing used cultured CD8+ T cells from PBMCs, obtained from culture after CMV antigen stimulation. This clonotype originated in a human donor in good health (CMV status not recorded). Some clones in this sample may be carry-over from other donors' samples. The chain has TRBV6-4 and TRBJ2-1; 10 nucleotides line up with TRBD2. The CDR3 region is CASSDSASGGNEQFF. The DNA for the CDR3 is TGTGCCAGCAGTGACTCGGCTAGCGGGGGAAATGAGCAGTTCTTC.